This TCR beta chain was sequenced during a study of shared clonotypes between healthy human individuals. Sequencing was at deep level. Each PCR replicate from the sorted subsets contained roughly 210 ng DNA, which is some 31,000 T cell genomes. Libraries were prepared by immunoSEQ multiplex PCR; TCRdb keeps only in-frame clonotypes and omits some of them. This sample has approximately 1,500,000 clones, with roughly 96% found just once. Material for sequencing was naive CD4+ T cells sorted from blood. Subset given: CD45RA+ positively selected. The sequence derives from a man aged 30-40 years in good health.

This CDR3 is CASSFQGGSYEQYF. In DNA, the CDR3 is TGTGCCAGCAGCTTTCAGGGGGGGTCCTACGAGCAGTACTTC. The rearrangement links TRBV7-2 to TRBJ2-7; tentatively, D is TRBD1 or TRBD2 (7 bases each). Germline CDR1 and CDR2: SGHTA and FQGNSA. The CDR3 contains 14 residues. V was cut by 3 bases and J by 1 base, with 10 bases left in between.